Only a few counts were recorded for the clone carrying this TCR beta chain. Antigen unknown. Patients were excluded because of uncontrolled infection, other autoimmune disease, pregnancy or lactation. There were TCR beta CDR3 regions amplified from RNA transcripts. The HTBI primer set served for first-round RT-PCR of the TCR CDR3. TCRdb itself ran the multiplex PCR reads through MiXCR, one entry per CDR3 protein. The sample records fewer than 550,000 distinct CDR3 sequences, about 24% being singletons. This sample is part of a study of T cells in Graves' hyperthyroidism and ophthalmopathy. Study-wide results and caveats: Also found in blood were most expanded thyroid clonotypes above 0.001.

The germline V gene has CDR1 SGHRS and CDR2 YFSETQ. V lost 2 bases and J lost 0, with 14 bases in between. The CDR3 covers 16 residues. The chain has TRBV5-1 and TRBJ1-2; maybe TRBD1 (5 bases). The sequence came from a woman under 40 with Graves' ophthalmopathy. The sequencing input was blood. The CDR3 nucleotides read TGCGCCAGCAGCTTACAGGTGACTTCAGCTAACTATGGCTACACCTTC. It is translated as CASSLQVTSANYGYTF.